This T cell receptor (beta chain) comes out of a study of cytotoxic CD8 clonotypes in ibrutinib-treated CLL. Turning to the study itself: Of the patients, roughly 10 were relapsed/refractory, under 16 treatment-naive and about 17 IGHV unmutated. Partial response occurred in roughly 25 patients and complete response in 2; at median around 5.5 years, 14 remained remitted and around 12 progressed.

From germline, CDR1 is MNHEY and CDR2 SVGAGI. The CDR3 is 14 amino acids. V lost 7 bases to trimming and J lost 8 bases, with 15 bases between them. The method was immunoSEQ multiplex PCR; TCRdb's version includes in-frame clones alone and lacks a portion of them. The sample records approximately 350,000 clones, 67% being singletons. Points on this clone: Its antigen is undetermined.

General study results and limits: The study found baseline clonality above age-matched healthy donors, tracking circulating CD8+ T-cell counts. Elevated clonality accompanied ibrutinib response, with a return toward baseline values at progression.

The source material was PBMCs, sampled after 36 months of ibrutinib treatment. The chain recombines TRBV6-5 with TRBJ1-6, with D possibly TRBD1 on 5 matching bases. This TCR was recovered from a human donor with chronic lymphocytic leukemia. The CDR3 DNA reads TGTGCCAGCACGGGGGTTTTCGCGGATTCACCCCTCCACTTT. It encodes CASTGVFADSPLHF.